A single sample is the source of the 25 T cell receptor beta chains below, sequenced in a study of molecular identifiers for immune sequencing clone quantification. Each CDR3 protein is one row after TCRdb ran MiXCR on the PCR reads. The sample lists 490,000 or so distinct CDR3 sequences; about 26% were seen once. Sequenced input: naive CD8+ T cells from blood, with Jurkat cell RNA spiked in. The subset was: FACS-sorted CD8+CD4-CCR7+CD45RA+ naive T cells. All receptors come from a human donor in good health. Some libraries in this study had Jurkat cell RNA spiked in.

This clonotype has just a few counts. A much larger clone sits a single nucleotide away, making a read error possible. The V and J genes are TRBV27 and TRBJ2-1, with D unresolved. The CDR3 is 14 residues long. In germline, CDR1 is MNHEY, CDR2 SMNVEV (reference sequence). The CDR3 sequence: CASSFPGAYNEQLF. CDR3 nucleotide sequence: TGTGCCAGCAGTTTTCCAGGAGCCTACAATGAGCAGCTCTTC.

The chain combines TRBV6-5 with TRBJ1-5; D uncertain. The CDR3 covers 13 residues. The ends were cut back, 0 bases at V and 8 bases at J, with 8 bases in the middle. Germline V gives CDR1 MNHEY, CDR2 SVGAGI. The CDR3 DNA is TGTGCCAGCAGTTACTCGCCCGGCGAGCCCCAGCATTTT. Residues: CASSYSPGEPQHF.

The chain has TRBV3-1 and TRBJ2-3; TRBD2 aligns across 9 bases. Germline V gene sequence: CDR1 LGHDT, CDR2 YNNKEL (reference sequence). The V gene end was trimmed by 0 bases and the J gene end by 2 bases; junction bases not matched to a gene: 3. The CDR3 contains 16 residues. The CDR3 spells CASSQERGGSTDTQYF. The CDR3 DNA is TGTGCCAGCAGCCAAGAGCGGGGGGGTTCCACAGATACGCAGTATTTT.

About this clonotype: Since a much larger clone is just one base distant, this may be a read error. The chain links TRBV4-3 to TRBJ2-3, with D unclear. The germline gives CDR1 LGHNA, CDR2 YSLEER. The CDR3 totals 15 residues. The V end lost 4 bases, the J end lost 6 bases, and 17 bases lay between the germline ends. CDR3 DNA: TGCGCCAGCAGCCGAGATCCCGCCCGCTCCGATACGCAGTATTTT. It codes for CASSRDPARSDTQYF.

The gene calls are TRBV23-1 and TRBJ2-5; possible D gene TRBD2, 6 bases. TRBV23-1 is annotated as an ORF whose role is uncertain. V dropped 11 bases and J dropped 1 base, with 11 bases sitting between them. The length of the CDR3 is 12 residues. The CDR3 spells CAAGGSQETQYF. The CDR3 DNA reads TGCGCCGCCGGGGGTAGCCAAGAGACCCAGTACTTC.

The rearrangement links TRBV7-9 to TRBJ2-1; D may correspond to TRBD1 or TRBD2 (5 bases each). The CDR3 runs to 14 residues. CDR1 is SEHNR, CDR2 FQNEAQ, per germline (reference sequence). V was clipped by 5 bases and J by 5 bases, with 13 bases between them. In nucleotides, the CDR3 is TGTGCCAGCAGCCCCCGGGGCGCAAACAATGAGCAGTTCTTC. Translated: CASSPRGANNEQFF.

The rearrangement links TRBV29-1 to TRBJ2-7; 9 bases are a match to TRBD2. CDR1 is SQVTM and CDR2 is ANQGSEA in the germline V gene. The CDR3 totals 14 residues. This chain's CDR3 is CGGVGGRGGYEQYF. The CDR3 DNA is TGCGGCGGTGTCGGGGGGCGGGGGGGCTACGAGCAGTACTTC.

This chain links TRBV15 with TRBJ2-1, with D perhaps matching TRBD1 or TRBD2 (6 bases each). This CDR3 is 14 amino acids long. Per the germline V gene, CDR1 is LNHNV and CDR2 is YYDKDF (reference sequence). V gave up 6 bases and J gave up 7 bases, with 16 bases separating them. The CDR3 DNA is TGTGCCACCAGTCGGGGGCCCTCGAGTAATGAGCAGTTCTTC. It yields the protein CATSRGPSSNEQFF.

This chain connects TRBV20-1 to TRBJ2-3; 7 bases match TRBD2. CDR1 and CDR2 from the germline V gene are DFQATT and SNEGSKA (reference sequence). V shed 3 bases, J shed 5 bases, and the junction held 8 bases outside the gene matches. The CDR3 contains 14 residues. CDR3 sequence reads: CSARSLGEGDTQYF. The CDR3 DNA reads as TGCAGTGCTAGGTCTCTTGGGGAGGGAGATACGCAGTATTTT.

This clonotype has only a few counts. The chain joins TRBV7-6 to TRBJ2-1; tentative D call: TRBD2 (5 bases). The germline CDR1 and CDR2 sequences are SGHVS and FNYEAQ. The CDR3 extends over 14 amino acids. The V and J ends lost 4 bases and 5 bases respectively, with 12 bases between them. The CDR3 region has the DNA TGTGCCAGCAGCTGGGATAGCGCGCACAATGAGCAGTTCTTC. This gives the protein CASSWDSAHNEQFF. Full variable domain (missing parts from reference TRBV7-6 and TRBJ2-1): GAGVSQSPRYKVTKRGQDVALRCDPISGHVSLYWYRQALGQGPEFLTYFNYEAQQDKSGLPNDRFSAERPEGSISTLTIQRTEQRDSAMYRCASSWDSAHNEQFFGPGTRLTVL.

As regards this clonotype: An end of the junction does not agree with germline; a read error may underlie this. The chain couples TRBV4-3 to TRBJ2-1; D is unclear. Germline-derived CDR1 and CDR2 are LGHNA and YSLEER. The CDR3 is 13 residues long. CDR3 protein: CASNQVRFMEQFF. The CDR3 bases are TGCGCCAGCAACCAAGTTCGATTTATGGAGCAGTTCTTC.

The rearrangement joins TRBV4-1 to TRBJ2-3; the match to TRBD2 covers 7 bases. J lost 6 bases, V lost 5 bases, and 11 bases had no gene match. The germline V gene has CDR1 MGHRA and CDR2 YSYEKL. The CDR3 covers 15 residues. CDR3 DNA: TGCGCCAGCAGCGGCTTTGCGGGGGTGGTGGATACGCAGTATTTT. Translation gives CASSGFAGVVDTQYF.

This clonotype has only one observation. Mismatch with germline at one junction end may stem from a read error. The rearrangement links TRBV7-9 to TRBJ1-1; no firm D call. Germline CDR1 SEHNR, CDR2 FQNEAQ (reference sequence). This CDR3 is built from 16 residues. The CDR3 spells CASSFDRLVMTTAAFF. CDR3 nucleotides: TGTGCCAGCAGCTTCGACCGCCTGGTCATGACCACTGCAGCTTTCTTT.

This clonotype was found many times. This chain uses TRBV7-9 with TRBJ1-4; D is unresolved. The CDR3 totals 14 residues. Germline assignment: CDR1 SEHNR and CDR2 FQNEAQ (reference sequence). The germline V and J ends were trimmed by 5 bases and 8 bases, with 15 bases remaining between them. The chain's CDR3 is CASSPVSLREKLFF. In DNA form, the CDR3 reads TGTGCCAGCAGCCCCGTCTCCCTTCGGGAAAAACTGTTTTTT.

In its sample, this clonotype was seen a few times. The chain links TRBV28 to TRBJ2-3; possible D gene TRBD1, 6 bases. The CDR3 has 15 residues. The V end lost 6 bases, the J end lost 3 bases, and 16 bases lay between the germline ends. Germline V gives CDR1 MDHEN, CDR2 SYDVKM. In nucleotides, the CDR3 is TGTGCCAGCAGCCGGCCACAGGGAGCAACAGATACGCAGTATTTT. It specifies CASSRPQGATDTQYF.

Concerning this clonotype itself: Since a much larger clone is just one base distant, this may be a read error. V and J are TRBV19 and TRBJ1-2; maybe TRBD1 (5 bases). Germline values: CDR1 LNHDA, CDR2 SQIVND (reference sequence). The ends were cut back, 1 base at V and 3 bases at J, with 12 bases in the middle. The CDR3 has 15 amino acids. The CDR3 DNA reads TGTGCCAGTAGTATAGTCGGGGACGGCTACTATGGCTACACCTTC. Its translation is CASSIVGDGYYGYTF.

This clonotype has just a few counts. V and J are TRBV5-6 and TRBJ2-7; TRBD1 agrees at 8 bases. In germline, CDR1 is SGHDT, CDR2 YYEEEE. The CDR3 length is 17 residues. V shed 2 bases and J 1 base; nucleotides not matched to a gene: 11. The CDR3: CASSFSPGQVFSYEQYF. The DNA for the CDR3 is TGTGCCAGCAGCTTCTCCCCGGGACAGGTTTTTTCCTACGAGCAGTACTTC.

This clonotype came up a few times. The V and J genes are TRBV30 and TRBJ2-7, with D perhaps given as TRBD1 or TRBD2 (5 bases each). The germline V gene has CDR1 GTSNPN and CDR2 SVGIG (reference sequence). Trimming shortened V by 1 base and J by 6 bases, and 7 bases separated the two germline ends. The CDR3 contains 11 residues. CDR3 protein: CAWSEGTEQYF. The CDR3 DNA follows: TGTGCCTGGAGTGAAGGGACCGAGCAGTACTTC.

The V and J genes are TRBV20-1 and TRBJ1-5; D gene ambiguous. The V and J ends lost 0 bases and 0 bases respectively, with 9 bases between them. Germline-derived CDR1 and CDR2 are DFQATT and SNEGSKA (reference sequence). The CDR3 runs 15 residues. The CDR3, as DNA: TGCAGTGCTAGAGATCGTCCAGATAGCAATCAGCCCCAGCATTTT. Translation gives CSARDRPDSNQPQHF.

The chain carries TRBV7-9 and TRBJ1-3, with TRBD1 as a possible D gene (5 bases). Trimming took off 0 bases at V and 4 bases at J, with 16 bases between the two ends. The CDR3 extends over 17 amino acids. Looked up from germline, CDR1 is SEHNR and CDR2 is FQNEAQ (reference sequence). The CDR3 DNA sequence: TGTGCCAGCAGCTTAGCGTCGGTGGCGGGGGTCGGAAACACCATATATTTT. The encoded protein is CASSLASVAGVGNTIYF. The whole variable domain, filled in from reference TRBV7-9 and TRBJ1-3, reads DTGVSQNPRHKITKRGQNVTFRCDPISEHNRLYWYRQTLGQGPEFLTYFQNEAQLEKSRLLSDRFSAERPKGSFSTLEIQRTEQGDSAMYLCASSLASVAGVGNTIYFGEGSWLTVV.

For this clonotype: The junction and the germline gene differ at one end; a read error may be behind it. The chain uses TRBV4-1 and TRBJ2-7; D may be TRBD2 (6 bases). CDR3 size: 15 residues. Germline loops: CDR1 MGHRA, CDR2 YSYEKL. The CDR3 loop is CASSHGTEGSDERYF. In DNA form, the CDR3 reads TGCGCCAGCAGCCACGGGACGGAGGGTTCGGACGAGCGGTACTTC.

Notes on this clonotype: This may be a read error: a much more frequent sequence differs by one nucleotide. The genes are TRBV3-1 and TRBJ2-7; the D gene could be TRBD1 or TRBD2 (6 bases each). V gave up 8 bases and J gave up 2 bases, with 13 bases separating them. The CDR3 extends over 13 amino acids. Germline CDR1 LGHDT, CDR2 YNNKEL (reference sequence). DNA for the CDR3: TGTGCCAGCGAGGGACGGGGGCCCTACGAGCAGTACTTC. Its protein is CASEGRGPYEQYF.

This clonotype was counted at least ten times. The chain couples TRBV7-9 to TRBJ1-1; 7 bases match TRBD1. CDR3 length: 12 amino acids. Trimming took 7 bases from V and 4 from J; bases not matched to a gene: 3. Looked up from germline, CDR1 is SEHNR and CDR2 is FQNEAQ (reference sequence). The CDR3: CASNAGGTEAFF. For the CDR3, the DNA is TGTGCCAGCAACGCAGGGGGCACTGAAGCTTTCTTT.

This clonotype was recorded at least ten times. This sequence joins TRBV4-3 and TRBJ1-1; D remains ambiguous. Germline CDR1 LGHNA, CDR2 YSLEER. This CDR3 region has 16 residues. V dropped 2 bases and J dropped 1 base, with 14 bases sitting between them. In DNA form, the CDR3 reads TGCGCCAGCAGCCAAACAAATCACGGAAAGAACACTGAAGCTTTCTTT. Its protein is CASSQTNHGKNTEAFF.

This clonotype was detected ten times or more. The chain employs TRBV28 and TRBJ1-1; D is uncertain. Trimming cost V 3 bases and J 5 bases, with 10 bases left between them. Germline CDR1 and CDR2: MDHEN and SYDVKM. The CDR3 totals 13 residues. The DNA for the CDR3 is TGTGCCAGCAGTTTTAGAGGGATGACTGAAGCTTTCTTT. Translated, it gives CASSFRGMTEAFF.